One and the same sample provided the 15 T cell receptor beta chains below, sequenced in a study of T-cell memory formation after mild COVID-19. TCRdb analysed the 5' RACE reads with MiXCR anew, one entry per CDR3 protein. In the table there are under 40,000 distinct CDR3 sequences, just under 8% of which are singletons. Sequencing input: PBMCs or a T cell subset sorted from them (not recorded which). All receptors derive from a young man who had mild COVID-19 (a few samples of this study predate the infection). Cell type and time point are not known.

This clonotype came up many times. The chain is built from TRBV28 and TRBJ2-5, with D hard to call. Between the trimmed V and J ends, which lost 6 bases and 7 bases, there was a span of 9 bases. Germline V gives CDR1 MDHEN, CDR2 SYDVKM. CDR3 length: 11 residues. The CDR3 bases are TGTGCCAGCAGCTCTATGGGGACCCAGTACTTC. The encoded protein is CASSSMGTQYF.

CDR3 region: CAISERRDEKLFF. The CDR3 region has the DNA TGTGCCATCAGTGAGAGGCGTGATGAAAAACTGTTTTTT. The chain employs TRBV10-3 and TRBJ1-4; D gene unclear. Germline CDR1 reads ENHRY; CDR2 reads SYGVKD. V was trimmed by 2 bases and J by 6 bases, leaving 7 bases between them. The CDR3 runs to 13 residues.

This clonotype was seen ten or more times. V gene TRBV4-3 combines with J gene TRBJ2-1, with D perhaps matching TRBD1 (5 bases). V dropped 0 bases and J dropped 0 bases, with 9 bases sitting between them. The CDR3 is made up of 16 amino acids. Germline assignment: CDR1 LGHNA and CDR2 YSLEER. The DNA for the CDR3 is TGCGCCAGCAGCCAAGATGGGCAGGGCTCCTACAATGAGCAGTTCTTC. Translation: CASSQDGQGSYNEQFF.

This clonotype was found many times. The rearrangement joins TRBV12-3 or TRBV12-4 to TRBJ1-5; tentative D call: TRBD1 (5 bases). This CDR3 region has 19 residues. Trimming removed 7 bases at V and 2 bases at J, with 27 bases between. CDR3 DNA sequence: TGTGCCAGCACCGATCCCGCTGCAGGGTACACATCAGGCAATCAGCCCCAGCATTTT. Translating gives CASTDPAAGYTSGNQPQHF.

Notes on this clonotype: The final CDR3 position lacks the conserved phenylalanine or tryptophan, pointing to a likely read error. The V call is TRBV10-3, the J call TRBJ1-6, with 7 bases matching TRBD1. V dropped 10 bases and J dropped 7; count of bases not matched to a gene: 13. The CDR3 length is 15 residues. Germline assignment: CDR1 ENHRY and CDR2 SYGVKD. CDR3 nucleotides: TGTGCCACCACGGGCAGGGGGATCAAGAATTCACCCCTCCACTGT. Translated, it gives CATTGRGIKNSPLHC.

This clonotype came up a few times. The V and J genes are TRBV19 and TRBJ2-3; a possible D gene is TRBD1 (6 bases). Germline V gives CDR1 LNHDA, CDR2 SQIVND (reference sequence). The CDR3 loop spans 14 amino acids. Trimming pared 5 bases from V and 6 bases from J, leaving 15 bases between. The CDR3 region is CASSAGTTRDTQYF. Written as DNA, the CDR3 is TGTGCCAGTAGTGCCGGGACAACCAGGGATACGCAGTATTTT.

A few counts support this clonotype. The chain joins TRBV29-1 to TRBJ1-2, with TRBD1 identical over 7 bases. Germline V lookup: CDR1 SQVTM, CDR2 ANQGSEA. V was pared by 3 bases and J by 8 bases, with 6 bases of the junction left unmatched. The CDR3 is 12 amino acids. In DNA, the CDR3 is TGCAGCGTTGAGGGGTCAGGGGGAGGCTACACCTTC. It is translated as CSVEGSGGGYTF.

This clonotype has just one count. This chain links TRBV5-1 with TRBJ1-1; TRBD1 might be the D (5 bases). Trimming took 3 bases from V and 10 from J, leaving 19 bases between them. This CDR3 spans 14 amino acids. Germline V gene data show CDR1 as SGHRS and CDR2 as YFSETQ. CDR3 nucleotide sequence: TGCGCCAGCAGCTGGTGGGACCGGAGGCGAGGAGCTTTCTTT. Its protein is CASSWWDRRRGAFF.

This clonotype was detected ten times or more. V usage is TRBV7-2 and J usage is TRBJ1-1; D gene uncertain. CDR1 is SGHTA and CDR2 is FQGNSA in the germline V gene. V was cut by 1 base and J by 0 bases, with 9 bases left in between. CDR3 length: 15 amino acids. In nucleotides, the CDR3 is TGTGCCAGCAGCTTAGACCCGGTAATGAACACTGAAGCTTTCTTT. This sequence encodes CASSLDPVMNTEAFF.

There are many counts of this clonotype. The chain has TRBV7-2 and TRBJ2-7; D gene unclear. Looked up from germline, CDR1 is SGHTA and CDR2 is FQGNSA. V shed 3 bases and J shed 6 bases, with 9 bases lying between them. The CDR3 loop spans 12 amino acids. DNA of the CDR3: TGTGCCAGCAGCTTCTTGGGTGCCGAGCAGTACTTC. It translates to CASSFLGAEQYF.

This clonotype has at least ten counts. This rearrangement joins TRBV3-1 to TRBJ1-1, with D possibly TRBD1 on 5 matching bases. This CDR3 contains 14 residues. CDR1 and CDR2 (germline): LGHDT, YNNKEL (reference sequence). V lost 1 base and J lost 1, with 7 bases in between. DNA for the CDR3: TGTGCCAGCAGCCAAGGACAGCCGAACACTGAAGCTTTCTTT. Protein: CASSQGQPNTEAFF.

Many counts were recorded for this clonotype. The gene calls are TRBV20-1 and TRBJ2-3; 11 positions agree with TRBD2. Germline CDR1 is DFQATT and CDR2 is SNEGSKA (reference sequence). The CDR3 loop spans 14 amino acids. V lost 6 bases and J lost 2; bases outside the gene matches: 4. The CDR3 nucleotides are TGCAGTGCCAAACTAGCGGGGGACACAGATACGCAGTATTTT. This gives the protein CSAKLAGDTDTQYF.

This clonotype was detected a few times. The J gene is TRBJ2-3, the V gene TRBV3-1, with 8 bases that match TRBD2. The CDR3 has 16 amino acids. CDR1 is LGHDT and CDR2 is YNNKEL in the germline V gene (reference sequence). The V and J ends lost 3 bases and 3 bases, in that order; junction bases with no gene match: 8. The CDR3 bases are TGTGCCAGCAGCCAGTCAAGCGGGGGAGGTACAGATACGCAGTATTTT. The encoded protein is CASSQSSGGGTDTQYF.

This clonotype was counted between two and nine times. The rearrangement joins TRBV20-1 to TRBJ2-3, with a tentative D call TRBD1 (6 bases). The CDR3 has 16 residues. Germline lookup yields CDR1 DFQATT and CDR2 SNEGSKA (reference sequence). Trimming left V 0 bases short and J 0 bases short, with 13 bases between. The DNA for the CDR3 is TGCAGTGCTAGAGATGTTTCCAGGGGAAGCACAGATACGCAGTATTTT. This codes for CSARDVSRGSTDTQYF.

This chain links TRBV29-1 with TRBJ1-1; 12 positions match TRBD1. The CDR3 has 19 residues. The ends lost 6 bases at V and 4 bases at J; junction bases unmatched: 21. CDR1 and CDR2 (germline): SQVTM, ANQGSEA. CDR3: CSVPPKAGTGGAAATEAFF. The CDR3 coding sequence is TGCAGCGTGCCACCTAAGGCCGGGACAGGGGGCGCCGCGGCCACTGAAGCTTTCTTT.